Sequencing of this T cell receptor beta chain was carried out in a study of blood T cell repertoires in COVID-19. Study-wide context: The origin of the acute and convalescent COVID-19 samples was the United States, Italy and Spain. Sample material is recorded as cDNA or gDNA derived from T cells, B-cell-depleted T cells, or PBMCs.

Original data processing: Estimates of nucleated cell counts were drawn from the amplification of reference gene primers. Sequenced by immunoSEQ multiplex PCR; TCRdb stores in-frame clones only, minus some. D and trimming were read from the DNA, whereas the V and J calls and clone size are those reported in that table. The profile shows some 240,000 clones, approximately 90% of them singletons. This CDR3 spans 16 amino acids. Between the trimmed V and J ends, which lost 0 bases and 6 bases, there was a span of 17 bases. Germline lookup yields CDR1 LGHNT and CDR2 FRNRAP. This clone is a singleton in its sample.

The sequenced sample was peripheral blood. This clonotype originated in a man in his 60s who had recovered from COVID-19. The rearrangement links TRBV12-5 to TRBJ2-5, with D possibly TRBD2 on 7 matching bases. CDR3 in DNA: TGTGCTAGTGGTTTGGTAGGTGGGGGGGCCGGAAAGACCCAGTACTTC. It encodes CASGLVGGGAGKTQYF.